The rows below give T cell receptor beta chains drawn from one sample of a study of cytomegalovirus exposure and HLA in healthy donors. Profiled with immunoSEQ multiplex PCR; TCRdb holds only in-frame clones, not every one. This sample carries about 93,000 clones, over 75% of them seen once, and the ten largest clones take roughly 3.8%. The sample comprised PBMCs. The receptors derive from a man aged 50 to 60 in good health and CMV-seronegative. Each CDR3 is given with its conserved first and last residue. Fields, in order: clone size, D gene, J gene, V gene, CDR3 protein, CDR3 DNA. A D gene is named only where the DNA matches it firmly. Rows give clone size only sometimes, using once, few, many, or a class for an expanded clone.

once	TRBD1	TRBJ1-2	TRBV15	CATSRRIITGGYGYTF	TGTGCCACCAGCAGACGAATAATAACAGGGGGCTATGGCTACACCTTC
NA	NA	TRBJ1-1	TRBV4-2	CASSPTGGSTEAFF	TGTGCCAGCAGCCCTACGGGGGGGTCGACTGAAGCTTTCTTT
NA	NA	TRBJ2-7	TRBV9	CASSGADQALVYEQYF	TGTGCCAGCAGCGGGGCCGACCAAGCACTAGTATACGAGCAGTACTTC
few	TRBD1	TRBJ1-4	TRBV28	CASSGRDRPPNEKLFF	TGTGCCAGCAGTGGCCGGGACAGACCTCCTAATGAAAAACTGTTTTTT
NA	TRBD1	TRBJ1-3	TRBV7-9	CASSSLPGQGSGNTIYF	TGTGCCAGCAGCTCTTTACCGGGACAGGGGTCTGGAAACACCATATATTTT
NA	NA	TRBJ1-5	TRBV11-2	CASSLDGGDQPQHF	TGTGCCAGCAGCTTAGACGGGGGGGATCAGCCCCAGCATTTT
NA	NA	TRBJ2-7	TRBV9	CASSENRETYEQYF	TGTGCCAGCAGCGAAAACAGGGAAACCTACGAGCAGTACTTC
NA	NA	TRBJ2-3	TRBV5-1	CASSFWDKDTQYF	TGCGCCAGCAGCTTTTGGGACAAAGATACGCAGTATTTT
NA	NA	TRBJ1-4	TRBV15	CATSRERANGGREKLFF	TGTGCCACCAGCAGAGAAAGGGCGAACGGGGGGCGTGAAAAACTGTTTTTT
NA	NA	TRBJ2-3	TRBV7-3	CASSLGGLADTQYF	TGTGCCAGCAGCTTGGGGGGACTTGCAGATACGCAGTATTTT
NA	TRBD1	TRBJ1-5	TRBV19	CASSAGQGNGQPQHF	TGTGCCAGTAGTGCAGGACAGGGGAACGGTCAGCCCCAGCATTTT
few	TRBD1	TRBJ1-4	TRBV5-4	CASSLGQGSEKLFF	TGTGCCAGCAGCTTGGGACAGGGAAGCGAAAAACTGTTTTTT
NA	TRBD1	TRBJ1-5	TRBV18	CASSPGTGDQPQHF	TGTGCCAGCTCACCAGGGACAGGGGATCAGCCCCAGCATTTT
once	TRBD1	TRBJ2-1	TRBV5-1	CASNPGQGGNEQFF	TGCGCCAGCAATCCGGGACAGGGAGGCAATGAGCAGTTCTTC
NA	NA	TRBJ2-7	TRBV11-2	CASSFFSGTHYEQYF	TGTGCCAGCAGCTTCTTTTCCGGGACACACTACGAGCAGTACTTC
NA	NA	TRBJ1-4	TRBV19	CASSMTGGFDRGEKLFF	TGTGCCAGTAGTATGACTGGCGGATTCGACCGGGGTGAAAAACTGTTTTTT
once	TRBD2	TRBJ2-1	TRBV7-9	CASSLLAAAYNEQFF	TGTGCCAGCAGCTTACTAGCGGCGGCCTACAATGAACAGTTCTTC
NA	TRBD1	TRBJ2-3	TRBV30	CAFTTGGSTDTQYF	TGTGCCTTCACAACAGGGGGAAGCACAGATACGCAGTATTTT
NA	TRBD1	TRBJ1-2	TRBV19	CASSYRGGGYTF	TGTGCCAGTAGTTACAGGGGAGGAGGCTACACCTTC
NA	NA	TRBJ2-6	TRBV5-5	CASSLAGAFGANVLTF	TGTGCCAGCAGCTTGGCAGGGGCGTTTGGGGCCAACGTCCTGACTTTC
NA	TRBD2	TRBJ2-1	TRBV9	CASSPAGDFYNEQFF	TGTGCCAGCAGCCCCGCGGGAGATTTCTACAATGAGCAGTTCTTC
NA	NA	TRBJ1-5	TRBV4-1	CASSQSTRAQPQHF	TGCGCCAGCAGCCAATCCACCAGGGCTCAGCCCCAGCATTTT
NA	NA	TRBJ1-1	TRBV7-2	CASSLKGRGSTEAFF	TGTGCCAGCAGCTTAAAGGGCAGGGGAAGCACTGAAGCTTTCTTT
few	NA	TRBJ1-1	TRBV6-5	CASSPSGGNTEAFF	TGTGCCAGCAGTCCCTCGGGGGGGAACACTGAAGCTTTCTTT
NA	NA	TRBJ1-3	TRBV7-8	CASHALGPGNTIYF	TGTGCCAGCCACGCCCTGGGGCCTGGAAACACCATATATTTT
NA	TRBD1	TRBJ1-1	TRBV7-9	CASSLPGTGTTFF	TGTGCCAGCAGCTTACCAGGGACAGGGACGACTTTCTTT
NA	NA	TRBJ2-3	TRBV27	CASSIRRDNTDTQYF	TGTGCCAGCAGCATACGGCGGGATAACACAGATACGCAGTATTTT
NA	NA	TRBJ1-1	TRBV20-1	CSVRDHTEAFF	TGCAGTGTCAGGGATCACACTGAAGCTTTCTTT
NA	NA	TRBJ2-1	TRBV12-5	CASGSRVYEQFF	TGTGCTAGTGGTTCCAGGGTATATGAGCAGTTCTTC
NA	NA	TRBJ2-3	TRBV5-1	CASSLAQGLTDTQYF	TGCGCCAGCAGCTTGGCACAGGGCCTCACAGATACGCAGTATTTT
NA	TRBD1	TRBJ2-7	TRBV7-9	CASSLDRGRDEQYF	TGTGCCAGCAGCTTAGACAGGGGGCGCGACGAGCAGTACTTC
NA	TRBD1	TRBJ2-3	TRBV5-5	CASSPITGGRTDTQYF	TGTGCCAGCAGCCCAATCACAGGGGGCCGCACAGATACGCAGTATTTT
NA	TRBD1	TRBJ2-7	TRBV30	CAWRKDRSGYEQYF	TGTGCCTGGAGGAAGGACAGGTCGGGGTACGAGCAGTACTTC
NA	TRBD2	TRBJ2-3	TRBV7-3	CASSFLAGLTDTQYF	TGTGCCAGCAGCTTTTTAGCGGGACTCACAGATACGCAGTATTTT
NA	NA	TRBJ2-7	TRBV28	CASSLRDLGYEQYF	TGTGCCAGCAGTCTCCGGGACTTAGGCTACGAGCAGTACTTC
NA	TRBD1	TRBJ2-7	TRBV11-2	CASSLVGGGTGSYEQYF	TGTGCCAGCAGCTTAGTAGGGGGGGGGACAGGGAGCTACGAGCAGTACTTC
medium-sized	NA	TRBJ2-7	TRBV6-6	CASSSRTAAWYEQYF	TGTGCCAGCAGTTCGCGGACTGCTGCATGGTACGAGCAGTACTTC
many	NA	TRBJ1-1	TRBV5-4	CASSMDSNTEAFF	TGTGCCAGCAGCATGGACAGCAACACTGAAGCTTTCTTT
NA	NA	TRBJ1-4	TRBV9	CASSNTQGGLPELFF	TGTGCCAGCAGCAATACCCAGGGAGGGCTGCCGGAACTGTTTTTT
NA	NA	TRBJ1-2	TRBV19	CASSIPLTGTGYTF	TGTGCCAGTAGTATCCCCTTGACAGGAACCGGCTACACCTTC
NA	NA	TRBJ2-7	TRBV2	CASSNRDTNYEQYF	TGTGCCAGCAGTAACCGGGACACAAACTACGAGCAGTACTTC
NA	NA	TRBJ2-7	TRBV10-3	CAISESGTSYEQYF	TGTGCCATCAGTGAGTCTGGCACCTCCTACGAGCAGTACTTC
NA	NA	TRBJ1-2	TRBV5-1	CASSLAVQSLEGYTF	TGCGCCAGCAGCTTGGCCGTACAGAGCTTAGAGGGCTACACCTTC
NA	TRBD2	TRBJ2-7	TRBV27	CASRNSRLAGPGEQYF	TGTGCCAGCAGAAATTCACGACTAGCGGGACCCGGGGAGCAGTACTTC
NA	TRBD1	TRBJ1-1	TRBV27	CASSLDRVNTEAFF	TGTGCCAGCAGTTTAGACAGGGTGAACACTGAAGCTTTCTTT
NA	NA	TRBJ1-5	TRBV28	CGSASNQPQHF	TGTGGGAGTGCGAGCAATCAGCCCCAGCATTTT
NA	NA	TRBJ2-1	TRBV11-1	CASSLDLGRHHEQFF	TGTGCCAGCAGCTTAGACCTAGGGAGGCACCATGAGCAGTTCTTC
once	TRBD1	TRBJ1-5	TRBV9	CASPGQGANQPQHF	TGTGCCAGCCCGGGACAGGGGGCGAATCAGCCCCAGCATTTT
NA	NA	TRBJ2-7	TRBV19	CASSIVLNSYEQYF	TGTGCCAGTAGTATTGTTCTAAACTCCTACGAGCAGTACTTC
once	NA	TRBJ2-2	TRBV5-3	CARSPGGERTGELFF	TGTGCCAGAAGCCCGGGTGGCGAGCGGACCGGGGAGCTGTTTTTT
NA	TRBD1	TRBJ1-1	TRBV5-1	CASSLPADRGPNTEAFF	TGCGCCAGCAGCTTGCCAGCGGACAGGGGACCTAACACTGAAGCTTTCTTT
NA	NA	TRBJ2-4	TRBV7-9	CASSLGTGEENIQYF	TGTGCCAGCAGCTTAGGAACGGGTGAGGAAAACATTCAGTACTTC